The T cell receptor beta chain under discussion was sequenced for a study of cytomegalovirus exposure and HLA in healthy donors. Study findings and constraints: HLA-A and HLA-B allele assignments for most subjects were reportedly predicted accurately using TCR beta sequences. The authors later found TCR association rates varying by HLA locus, with DRB1 most and HLA-C fewest. A later analysis, which compared TCR beta chains of equal frequency, found the HLA-associated ones more clonally expanded.

In regard to this clone: Its antigen is undetermined.

A multiplex PCR was run with 60 Vbeta primers and 13 Jbeta primers. This table comes from immunoSEQ multiplex PCR, and its TCRdb copy is limited to in-frame clones, with some not included. Of about 200,000 clones listed, roughly four fifths are singletons. The CDR3 sequence is 18 residues long. Germline V lookup: CDR1 MDHEN, CDR2 SYDVKM. With 5 bases removed from V and 6 bases from J, the gap between germline ends came to 26 bases. The sample consisted of PBMCs. The chain employs TRBV28 and TRBJ2-1; TRBD1 is a possible D gene (8 bases). This TCR derives from a woman aged 40 to 50 in good health and CMV-seronegative. The CDR3 sequence: CASSLGGVGQGASNEQFF. The DNA for the CDR3 is TGTGCCAGCAGTCTAGGGGGGGTAGGACAGGGCGCGTCCAATGAGCAGTTCTTC.